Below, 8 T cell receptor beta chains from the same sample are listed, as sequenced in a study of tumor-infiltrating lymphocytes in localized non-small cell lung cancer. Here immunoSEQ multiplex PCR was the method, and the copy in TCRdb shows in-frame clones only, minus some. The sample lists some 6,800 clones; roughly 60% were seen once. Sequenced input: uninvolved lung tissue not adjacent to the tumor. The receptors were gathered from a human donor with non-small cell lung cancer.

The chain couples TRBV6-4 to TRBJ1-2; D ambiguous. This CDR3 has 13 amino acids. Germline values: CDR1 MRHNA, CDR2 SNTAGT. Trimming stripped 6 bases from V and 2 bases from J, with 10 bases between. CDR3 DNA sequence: TGTGCCAGCAGACCCGACGGGAACTATGGCTACACCTTC. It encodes CASRPDGNYGYTF.

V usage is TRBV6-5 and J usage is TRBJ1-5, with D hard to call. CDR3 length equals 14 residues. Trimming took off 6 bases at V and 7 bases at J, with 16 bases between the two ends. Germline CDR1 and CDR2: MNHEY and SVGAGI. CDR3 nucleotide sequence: TGTGCCAGCAGCCGAAGATTTGGGGAGCAGCCCCAGCATTTT. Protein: CASSRRFGEQPQHF.

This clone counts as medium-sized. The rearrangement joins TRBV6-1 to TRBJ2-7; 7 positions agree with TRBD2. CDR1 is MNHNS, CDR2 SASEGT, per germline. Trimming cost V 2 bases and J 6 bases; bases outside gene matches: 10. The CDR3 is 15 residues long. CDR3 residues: CASSELGGGPFEQYF. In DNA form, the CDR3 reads TGTGCCAGCAGTGAACTGGGGGGGGGACCGTTCGAGCAGTACTTC.

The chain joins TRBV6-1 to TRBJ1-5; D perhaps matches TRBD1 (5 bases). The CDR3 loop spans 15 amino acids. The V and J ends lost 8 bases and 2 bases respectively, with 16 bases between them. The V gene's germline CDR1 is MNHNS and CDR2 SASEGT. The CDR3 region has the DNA TGTGCCAGCGACACTAAAAGAGGGGGCAATCAGCCCCAGCATTTT. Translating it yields CASDTKRGGNQPQHF.

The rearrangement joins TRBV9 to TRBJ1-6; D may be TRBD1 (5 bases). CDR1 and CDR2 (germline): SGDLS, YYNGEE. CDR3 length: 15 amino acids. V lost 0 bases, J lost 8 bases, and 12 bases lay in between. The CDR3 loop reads CASSVDGTGYSPLHF. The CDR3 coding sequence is TGTGCCAGCAGCGTAGACGGGACTGGGTATTCACCCCTCCACTTT.

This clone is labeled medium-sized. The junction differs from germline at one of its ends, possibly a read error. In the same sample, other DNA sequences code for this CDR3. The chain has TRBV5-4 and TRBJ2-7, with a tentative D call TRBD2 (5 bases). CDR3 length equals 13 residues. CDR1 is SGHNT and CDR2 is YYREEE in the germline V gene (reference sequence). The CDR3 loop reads CASSQAGADEQYF. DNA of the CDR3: TGCGCCAGCAGCCAAGCTGGAGCGGACGAGCAGTACTTC.

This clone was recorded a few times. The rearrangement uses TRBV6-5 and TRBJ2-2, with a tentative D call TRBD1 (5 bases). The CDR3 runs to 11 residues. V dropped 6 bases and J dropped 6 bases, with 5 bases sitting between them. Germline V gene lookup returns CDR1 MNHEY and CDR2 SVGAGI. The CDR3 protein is CASRGPGELFF. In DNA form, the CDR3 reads TGTGCCAGCAGGGGGCCCGGGGAGCTGTTTTTT.

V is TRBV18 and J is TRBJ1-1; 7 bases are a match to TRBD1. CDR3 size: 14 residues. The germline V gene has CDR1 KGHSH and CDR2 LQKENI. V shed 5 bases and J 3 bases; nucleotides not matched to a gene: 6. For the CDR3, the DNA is TGTGCCAGCTCATTGGACAGGCGGTACACTGAAGCTTTCTTT. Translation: CASSLDRRYTEAFF.